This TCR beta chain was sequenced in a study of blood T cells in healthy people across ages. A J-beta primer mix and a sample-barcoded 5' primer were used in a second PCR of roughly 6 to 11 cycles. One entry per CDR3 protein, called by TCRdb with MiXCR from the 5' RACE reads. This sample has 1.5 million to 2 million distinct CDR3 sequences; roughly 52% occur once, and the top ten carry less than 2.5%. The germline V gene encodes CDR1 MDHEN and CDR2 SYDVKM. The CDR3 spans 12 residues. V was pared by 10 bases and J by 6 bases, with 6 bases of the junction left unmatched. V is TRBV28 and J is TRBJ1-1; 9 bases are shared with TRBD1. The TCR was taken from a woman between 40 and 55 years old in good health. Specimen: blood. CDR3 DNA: TGTGCCACCCAGACAGGGGGGCCTGAAGCTTTCTTT. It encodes CATQTGGPEAFF.